The 3 T cell receptor beta chains below were found in one sample sequenced in a study of beta chain features in type 1 diabetes. Findings of the study overall: Within each of all four CD4+ subsets, Type 1 diabetes patients had TCRB CDR3s that were moderately but significantly shorter.

These TCRs are of unknown antigen specificity. What was sequenced were expressed TCRB transcripts, since all of the isolated RNA had been reverse transcribed. Repertoires were generated with immunoSEQ multiplex PCR, while TCRdb's copy carries only in-frame clones and drops some. The sample contains a few hundred thousand clones, approximately 12% of which appear only once. Material: naive CD4+ T cells from blood. These receptors came from a woman between 18 and 29 years old with type 1 diabetes.

This clone was seen a few times. The V call is TRBV2, the J call TRBJ2-7; possible D gene TRBD2, 5 bases. Germline-derived CDR1 and CDR2 are SNHLY and FYNNEI. Trimming left V 6 bases short and J 0 bases short, with 9 bases between. This CDR3 region has 13 residues. The CDR3: CASSLDSSYEQYF. The CDR3 DNA reads TGTGCCAGCAGCCTGGACTCCTCCTACGAGCAGTACTTC.

This clone has just a few counts. J is TRBJ2-7 and V is TRBV7-8; D may be TRBD1 (6 bases). V shed 5 bases and J shed 0 bases, with 8 bases lying between them. From germline, CDR1 is SGHVS and CDR2 FQNEAQ. The CDR3 is 13 residues long. This CDR3 is CASSRRGSYEQYF. CDR3 coding DNA: TGTGCCAGCAGCCGCAGGGGCTCCTACGAGCAGTACTTC. The full variable domain, completed using reference TRBV7-8 and TRBJ2-7, is GAGVSQSPRYKVAKRGQDVALRCDPISGHVSLFWYQQALGQGPEFLTYFQNEAQLDKSGLPSDRFFAERPEGSVSTLKIQRTQQEDSAVYLCASSRRGSYEQYFGPGTRLTVT.

This clone showed up just a few times. The V call is TRBV28, the J call TRBJ2-5; TRBD2 matches at 13 bases. The CDR3 length is 15 residues. J was trimmed by 4 bases and V by 6 bases; bases with no gene match: 5. Per the germline V gene, CDR1 is MDHEN and CDR2 is SYDVKM. The CDR3 nucleotides read TGTGCCAGCAGACCTTGGACTAGCGGGAGAGAGACCCAGTACTTC. Its translation is CASRPWTSGRETQYF.